These 9 T cell receptor beta chains share one sample of origin, sequenced in a study of cytomegalovirus exposure and HLA in healthy donors (dated by TCRdb to about 2017). Library preparation was by the immunoSEQ multiplex PCR assay. For the multiplex PCR, a mixture combining 60 forward primers for TCR Vbeta segments and 13 reverse primers for TCR Jbeta segments was used. The table was pulled from immuneACCESS by TCRdb, which kept in-frame rearrangements only. Such tables lose some clones; where checked, under half of the loss comes from unresolved V genes, and the rest has no known cause. In all, the sample holds about 200,000 clones, and approximately 78% of those were seen once. The ten most abundant clones make up 6.5% of the sample. The sequencing sample was made of PBMCs. These receptors were collected from a woman aged 50 to 60 in good health and CMV-seropositive.

The rearrangement uses TRBV29-1 and TRBJ2-5; tentative D call: TRBD2 (7 bases). The V and J ends lost 1 base and 5 bases respectively, with 11 bases between them. The CDR3 extends over 13 amino acids. In germline, CDR1 is SQVTM, CDR2 ANQGSEA. CDR3 amino acids: CSVEAGGRETQYF. The CDR3 DNA reads as TGCAGCGTTGAAGCGGGGGGCCGGGAGACCCAGTACTTC.

This rearrangement joins TRBV4-3 to TRBJ2-6; maybe TRBD2 (5 bases). V was cut by 0 bases and J by 1 base, with 7 bases left in between. Germline CDR1 LGHNA, CDR2 YSLEER. The CDR3 spans 16 residues. The CDR3 DNA is TGCGCCAGCAGCCAAGAAACGGGGTCTGGGGCCAACGTCCTGACTTTC. This translates into CASSQETGSGANVLTF.

A note on this clone: This sample also contains other DNA sequences that code for the same CDR3. This chain links TRBV9 with TRBJ2-3; TRBD2 aligns across 7 bases. The CDR3 loop spans 15 amino acids. Trimming removed 0 bases from V and 0 bases from J; junction bases left unmatched: 1. In germline, CDR1 is SGDLS, CDR2 YYNGEE. Here the CDR3 reads CASSVGGGSTDTQYF. The CDR3 region has the DNA TGTGCCAGCAGCGTAGGGGGGGGTAGCACAGATACGCAGTATTTT.

The gene calls are TRBV5-1 and TRBJ1-3; perhaps TRBD1 as D (5 bases). V lost 0 bases and J lost 0, with 13 bases in between. This CDR3 has 17 residues. Per germline, CDR1 SGHRS and CDR2 YFSETQ. CDR3 nucleotides: TGCGCCAGCAGCTTGGGACTAGACAGTCGCTCTGGAAACACCATATATTTT. Residues: CASSLGLDSRSGNTIYF.

This chain uses TRBV6-6 with TRBJ1-3; tentative D call: TRBD1 (6 bases). Germline loops: CDR1 MNHNY, CDR2 SVGAGI (reference sequence). V was clipped by 5 bases and J by 1 base, with 9 bases between them. CDR3 length: 14 amino acids. CDR3 residues: CASSGTGSGNTIYF. Here the CDR3 DNA reads TGTGCCAGCAGTGGAACAGGGTCTGGAAACACCATATATTTT.

This rearrangement joins TRBV28 to TRBJ2-3; 8 nucleotides line up with TRBD1. The length of the CDR3 is 16 residues. V was clipped by 7 bases and J by 3 bases; unmatched bases: 12. Germline V gives CDR1 MDHEN, CDR2 SYDVKM. CDR3 DNA sequence: TGTGCCAGCACCCGACAGGGGTACGGAGGGACAGATACGCAGTATTTT. This encodes CASTRQGYGGTDTQYF.

This clone was observed a single time. V usage is TRBV10-2 and J usage is TRBJ2-6; D not resolved. V was cut by 0 bases and J by 1 base, with 7 bases left in between. Germline V lookup: CDR1 WSHSY, CDR2 SAAADI. The CDR3 consists of 16 residues. The CDR3 sequence is CASSESGQSGANVLTF. The CDR3 nucleotides are TGCGCCAGCAGTGAGTCTGGCCAATCTGGGGCCAACGTCCTGACTTTC.

The chain is built from TRBV7-9 and TRBJ1-4; TRBD1 might be the D (6 bases). The CDR3 is 14 amino acids. Trimming pared 5 bases from V and 8 bases from J, leaving 15 bases between. The germline gives CDR1 SEHNR, CDR2 FQNEAQ (reference sequence). The CDR3 DNA reads as TGTGCCAGCAGCGCCGGGAGGGGGTACGAAAAACTGTTTTTT. It yields the protein CASSAGRGYEKLFF.

The rearrangement links TRBV28 to TRBJ1-5; the match to TRBD1 covers 7 bases. The CDR3 sequence is 17 residues long. Germline loops: CDR1 MDHEN, CDR2 SYDVKM. V lost 3 bases and J lost 2; bases outside the gene matches: 10. CDR3 protein: CASSFIPDRYGNQPQHF. The CDR3 DNA is TGTGCCAGCAGTTTCATACCGGACAGGTACGGCAATCAGCCCCAGCATTTT.